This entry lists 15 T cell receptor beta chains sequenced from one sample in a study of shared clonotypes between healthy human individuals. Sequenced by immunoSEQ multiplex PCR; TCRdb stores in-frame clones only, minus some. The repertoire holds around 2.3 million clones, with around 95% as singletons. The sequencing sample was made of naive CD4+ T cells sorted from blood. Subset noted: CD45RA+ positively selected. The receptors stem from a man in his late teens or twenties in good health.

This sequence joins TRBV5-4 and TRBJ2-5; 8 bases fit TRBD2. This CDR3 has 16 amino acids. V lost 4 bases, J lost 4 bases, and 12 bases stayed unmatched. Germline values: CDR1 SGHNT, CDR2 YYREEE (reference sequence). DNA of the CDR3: TGTGCCAGCAGCCTTATGAGCGGGGGAGATATAGAGACCCAGTACTTC. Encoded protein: CASSLMSGGDIETQYF.

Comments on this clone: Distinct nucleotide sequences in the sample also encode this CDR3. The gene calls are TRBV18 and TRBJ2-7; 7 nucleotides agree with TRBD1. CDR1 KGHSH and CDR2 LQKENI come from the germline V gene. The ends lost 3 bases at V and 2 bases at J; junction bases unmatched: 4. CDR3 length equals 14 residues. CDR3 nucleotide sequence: TGTGCCAGCTCACCCGGGACAGAGACCTACGAGCAGTACTTC. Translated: CASSPGTETYEQYF.

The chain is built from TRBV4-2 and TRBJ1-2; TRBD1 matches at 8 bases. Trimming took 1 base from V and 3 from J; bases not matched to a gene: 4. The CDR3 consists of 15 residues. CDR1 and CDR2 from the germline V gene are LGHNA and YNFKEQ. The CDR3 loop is CASSQVTGEYYGYTF. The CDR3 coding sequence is TGTGCCAGCAGCCAAGTGACAGGGGAGTACTATGGCTACACCTTC.

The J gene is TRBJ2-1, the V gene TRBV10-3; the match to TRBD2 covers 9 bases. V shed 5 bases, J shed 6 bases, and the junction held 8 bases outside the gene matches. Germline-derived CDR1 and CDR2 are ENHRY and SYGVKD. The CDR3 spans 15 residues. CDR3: CAISSGLASSNEQFF. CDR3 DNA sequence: TGTGCCATCAGTTCCGGACTAGCGTCGTCCAATGAGCAGTTCTTC.

Here the CDR3 DNA reads TGTGCCAGCAGCCTTCGGACAGGGAACACTGAAGCTTTCTTT. This translates into CASSLRTGNTEAFF. This rearrangement joins TRBV5-6 to TRBJ1-1, with 7 positions matching TRBD1. Germline-derived CDR1 and CDR2 are SGHDT and YYEEEE. V shed 4 bases, J shed 1 base, and the junction held 4 bases outside the gene matches. The CDR3 has 14 amino acids.

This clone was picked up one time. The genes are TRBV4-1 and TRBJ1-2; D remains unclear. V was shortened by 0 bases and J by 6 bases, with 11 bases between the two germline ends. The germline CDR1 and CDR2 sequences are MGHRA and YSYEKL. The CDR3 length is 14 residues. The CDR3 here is CASSQDMGRDGYTF. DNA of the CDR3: TGCGCCAGCAGCCAAGATATGGGGAGGGATGGCTACACCTTC.

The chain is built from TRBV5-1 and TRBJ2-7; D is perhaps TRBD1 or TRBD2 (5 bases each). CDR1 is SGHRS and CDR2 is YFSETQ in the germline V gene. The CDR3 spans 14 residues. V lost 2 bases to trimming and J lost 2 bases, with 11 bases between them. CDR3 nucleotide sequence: TGCGCCAGCAGCTTTACGGGGACCACCTACGAGCAGTACTTC. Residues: CASSFTGTTYEQYF.

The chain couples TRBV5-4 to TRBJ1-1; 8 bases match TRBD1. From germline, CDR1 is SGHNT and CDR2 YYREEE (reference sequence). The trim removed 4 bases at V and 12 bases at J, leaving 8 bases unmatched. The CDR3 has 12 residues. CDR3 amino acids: CASSPKDRDPFF. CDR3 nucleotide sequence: TGTGCCAGCAGCCCGAAGGACAGGGATCCTTTCTTT. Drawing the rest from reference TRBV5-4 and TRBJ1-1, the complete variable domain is ETGVTQSPTHLIKTRGQQVTLRCSSQSGHNTVSWYQQALGQGPQFIFQYYREEENGRGNFPPRFSGLQFPNYSSELNVNALELDDSALYLCASSPKDRDPFFGQGTRLTVV.

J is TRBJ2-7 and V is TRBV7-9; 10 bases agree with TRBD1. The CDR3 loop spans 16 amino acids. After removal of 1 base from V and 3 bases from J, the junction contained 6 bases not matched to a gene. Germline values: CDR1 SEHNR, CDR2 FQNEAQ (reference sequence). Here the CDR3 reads CASSLVGTGAFYEQYF. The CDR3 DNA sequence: TGTGCCAGCAGCTTAGTGGGGACAGGGGCCTTCTACGAGCAGTACTTC. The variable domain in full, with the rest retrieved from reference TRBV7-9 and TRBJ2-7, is DTGVSQNPRHKITKRGQNVTFRCDPISEHNRLYWYRQTLGQGPEFLTYFQNEAQLEKSRLLSDRFSAERPKGSFSTLEIQRTEQGDSAMYLCASSLVGTGAFYEQYFGPGTRLTVT.

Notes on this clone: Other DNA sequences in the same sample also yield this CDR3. The DNA of the CDR3 is TGTGCCAGCACTCGGGGGGGAGCTAATGAAAAACTGTTTTTT. This gives the protein CASTRGGANEKLFF. V usage is TRBV2 and J usage is TRBJ1-4; D possibly corresponds to TRBD1 (5 bases). Trimming removed 7 bases from V and 3 bases from J, with 12 bases in between. Germline values: CDR1 SNHLY, CDR2 FYNNEI. CDR3 length: 14 amino acids.

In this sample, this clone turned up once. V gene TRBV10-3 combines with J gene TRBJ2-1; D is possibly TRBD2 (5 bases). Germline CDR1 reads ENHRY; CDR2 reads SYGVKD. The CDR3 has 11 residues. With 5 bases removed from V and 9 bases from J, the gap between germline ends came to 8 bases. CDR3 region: CAISRSGEQFF. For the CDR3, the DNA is TGTGCCATCAGTAGAAGCGGTGAGCAGTTCTTC.

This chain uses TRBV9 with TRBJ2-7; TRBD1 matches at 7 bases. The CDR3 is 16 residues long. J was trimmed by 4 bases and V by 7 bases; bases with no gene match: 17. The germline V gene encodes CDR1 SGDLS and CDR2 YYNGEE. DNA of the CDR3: TGTGCCAGCTCCCCGGCAGGGGGTTTTTCGAGATACGAGCAGTACTTC. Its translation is CASSPAGGFSRYEQYF.

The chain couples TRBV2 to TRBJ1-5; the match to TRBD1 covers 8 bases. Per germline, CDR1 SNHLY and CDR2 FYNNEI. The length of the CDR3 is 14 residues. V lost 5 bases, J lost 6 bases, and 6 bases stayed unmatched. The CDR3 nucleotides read TGTGCCAGCAGTACTCAGGGGGCTGGTCAGCCCCAGCATTTT. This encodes CASSTQGAGQPQHF.

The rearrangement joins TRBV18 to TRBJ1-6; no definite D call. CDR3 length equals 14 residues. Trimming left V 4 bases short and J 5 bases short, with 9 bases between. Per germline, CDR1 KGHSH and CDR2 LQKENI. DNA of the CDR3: TGTGCCAGCTCACGTTCACGGGATAATTCACCCCTCCACTTT. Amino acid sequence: CASSRSRDNSPLHF.

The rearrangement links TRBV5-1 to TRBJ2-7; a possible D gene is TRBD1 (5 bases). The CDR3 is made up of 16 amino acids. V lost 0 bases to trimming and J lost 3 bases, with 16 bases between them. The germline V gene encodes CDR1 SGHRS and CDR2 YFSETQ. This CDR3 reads CASSLGTGAGLYEQYF. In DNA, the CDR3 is TGCGCCAGCAGCTTGGGAACAGGTGCTGGGCTCTACGAGCAGTACTTC.